Following are 18 T cell receptor beta chains from one sample sequenced in a study of blood T cell repertoires in COVID-19. TCRdb keeps only in-frame clones here, not all; method: immunoSEQ multiplex PCR. The profile shows 70,000 to 90,000 clones, over 65% of them singletons. Material for sequencing was peripheral blood. The receptors shown here come from a woman aged 80 or over with acute or convalescent COVID-19.

This clone was picked up one time. V and J are TRBV18 and TRBJ2-2; D not resolved. This CDR3 has 17 amino acids. Trimming shortened V by 3 bases and J by 7 bases, and 21 bases separated the two germline ends. The germline gives CDR1 KGHSH, CDR2 LQKENI. The CDR3: CASSPSLSRRRIGELFF. The DNA of the CDR3 is TGTGCCAGCTCACCCTCCCTTAGCCGGCGAAGGATCGGGGAGCTGTTTTTT.

The genes are TRBV7-8 and TRBJ2-3; D is perhaps TRBD2 (5 bases). Trimming removed 6 bases at V and 0 bases at J, with 13 bases between. The CDR3 loop spans 15 amino acids. Germline V gene data show CDR1 as SGHVS and CDR2 as FQNEAQ. The CDR3 sequence is CASRGKGASTDTQYF. The CDR3 nucleotides read TGTGCCAGCAGGGGTAAGGGAGCTAGCACAGATACGCAGTATTTT.

The chain has TRBV5-6 and TRBJ2-7; D is perhaps TRBD1 (6 bases). The CDR3 length is 11 residues. In germline, CDR1 is SGHDT, CDR2 YYEEEE. Trimming left V 4 bases short and J 7 bases short, with 9 bases between. The CDR3 loop reads CASSRDREQYF. In nucleotides, the CDR3 is TGTGCCAGCAGCCGCGACAGGGAGCAGTACTTC.

The chain combines TRBV11-3 with TRBJ2-1; TRBD1 matches at 9 bases. V shed 7 bases and J 7 bases; nucleotides not matched to a gene: 8. The CDR3 contains 14 residues. Germline CDR1 SGHNT, CDR2 YENEEA. CDR3: CASNSQGALNEQFF. In DNA, the CDR3 is TGTGCCAGCAATTCACAGGGGGCACTGAATGAGCAGTTCTTC.

The chain has TRBV7-8 and TRBJ1-1; TRBD1 aligns across 7 bases. V lost 2 bases, J lost 7 bases, and 10 bases stayed unmatched. CDR3 size: 15 residues. Germline-derived CDR1 and CDR2 are SGHVS and FQNEAQ. The CDR3 loop is CASSLLYRGIDEAFF. In DNA form, the CDR3 reads TGTGCCAGCAGCTTATTGTACAGGGGCATAGATGAAGCTTTCTTT. The complete variable domain, with remaining parts taken from reference TRBV7-8 and TRBJ1-1, reads GAGVSQSPRYKVAKRGQDVALRCDPISGHVSLFWYQQALGQGPEFLTYFQNEAQLDKSGLPSDRFFAERPEGSVSTLKIQRTQQEDSAVYLCASSLLYRGIDEAFFGQGTRLTVV.

The rearrangement joins TRBV5-8 to TRBJ2-3, with 7 bases matching TRBD1. The germline gives CDR1 SGHTS, CDR2 YDEGEE. CDR3 size: 16 residues. Unmatched junction bases numbered 4, after V lost 0 bases and J lost 0 bases. The CDR3 DNA follows: TGTGCCAGCAGCTTGGGGGTACAGGGGAGCACAGATACGCAGTATTTT. Its translation is CASSLGVQGSTDTQYF. The whole variable domain, filled in from reference TRBV5-8 and TRBJ2-3, reads EAGVTQSPTHLIKTRGQQATLRCSPISGHTSVYWYQQALGLGLQFLLWYDEGEERNRGNFPPRFSGRQFPNYSSELNVNALELEDSALYLCASSLGVQGSTDTQYFGPGTRLTVL.

The genes are TRBV24-1 and TRBJ2-3, with 7 nucleotides matching TRBD1. The CDR3 sequence is 15 residues long. Trimming cost V 4 bases and J 3 bases; bases outside gene matches: 6. CDR1 is KGHDR, CDR2 SFDVKD, per germline. CDR3 DNA: TGTGCCACCAGTGAGTCAGGGGGTACGACAGATACGCAGTATTTT. It encodes CATSESGGTTDTQYF.

V gene TRBV7-9 combines with J gene TRBJ2-3, with TRBD2 identical over 12 bases. Trimming removed 0 bases from V and 2 bases from J; junction bases left unmatched: 6. CDR1 and CDR2 (germline): SEHNR, FQNEAQ (reference sequence). The CDR3 length is 18 residues. CDR3 nucleotide sequence: TGTGCCAGCAGCTTAGCCCTTCTAGCGGGGGGGAACACAGATACGCAGTATTTT. This translates into CASSLALLAGGNTDTQYF.

This chain uses TRBV7-6 with TRBJ2-1; maybe TRBD2 (5 bases). V lost 5 bases to trimming and J lost 5 bases, with 10 bases between them. Per germline, CDR1 SGHVS and CDR2 FNYEAQ. The length of the CDR3 is 13 residues. The chain's CDR3 is CASSRIGNNEQFF. The DNA for the CDR3 is TGTGCCAGCAGCCGCATCGGGAACAATGAGCAGTTCTTC.

The V gene is TRBV10-2, the J gene TRBJ2-1; D perhaps matches TRBD1 (6 bases). The CDR3 loop spans 13 amino acids. V lost 7 bases and J lost 2, with 9 bases in between. The germline gives CDR1 WSHSY, CDR2 SAAADI. DNA of the CDR3: TGCGCCAGCACTCGGACAGCCTACAATGAGCAGTTCTTC. It encodes CASTRTAYNEQFF.

The V call is TRBV9, the J call TRBJ1-1; TRBD1 agrees at 7 bases. The germline V gene has CDR1 SGDLS and CDR2 YYNGEE. The CDR3 covers 16 residues. J gave up 0 bases and V 0 bases, and 5 bases lay outside the gene matches. The CDR3: CASSVDGTAMNTEAFF. The DNA for the CDR3 is TGTGCCAGCAGCGTAGATGGGACAGCCATGAACACTGAAGCTTTCTTT.

The rearrangement uses TRBV28 and TRBJ1-2; D ambiguous. With 5 bases removed from V and 2 bases from J, the gap between germline ends came to 15 bases. Germline V gives CDR1 MDHEN, CDR2 SYDVKM. This CDR3 has 15 amino acids. In DNA, the CDR3 is TGTGCCAGCAGTCTCCCCCCGGGGTGGAACTATGGCTACACCTTC. It codes for CASSLPPGWNYGYTF.

V usage is TRBV19 and J usage is TRBJ1-1; possible D gene TRBD1, 5 bases. The CDR3 extends over 13 amino acids. CDR1 is LNHDA, CDR2 SQIVND, per germline (reference sequence). V gave up 5 bases and J gave up 1 base, with 8 bases separating them. The CDR3 reads CASSLGQNTEAFF. Here the CDR3 DNA reads TGTGCCAGTAGTCTAGGACAGAACACTGAAGCTTTCTTT.

The chain is built from TRBV7-9 and TRBJ1-1, with D tentatively TRBD1 (6 bases). Germline assignment: CDR1 SEHNR and CDR2 FQNEAQ (reference sequence). The CDR3 is made up of 14 amino acids. V dropped 2 bases and J dropped 1 base, with 8 bases sitting between them. CDR3 bases: TGTGCCAGCAGCTTACAGGGGCAGAACACTGAAGCTTTCTTT. Protein product: CASSLQGQNTEAFF.

The chain uses TRBV6-1 and TRBJ1-3; D is undetermined. V was trimmed by 1 base and J by 4 bases, leaving 5 bases between them. The CDR3 length is 13 residues. The V gene's germline CDR1 is MNHNS and CDR2 SASEGT. The CDR3 DNA is TGTGCCAGCAGTGAAGTTCCAGGAAACACCATATATTTT. Protein sequence: CASSEVPGNTIYF.

This clone showed up just once. The V call is TRBV18, the J call TRBJ1-1, with D maybe TRBD1 (5 bases). The germline V and J ends were trimmed by 6 bases and 4 bases, with 18 bases remaining between them. The germline gives CDR1 KGHSH, CDR2 LQKENI. This CDR3 has 15 amino acids. The CDR3 DNA sequence: TGTGCCAGCTCTGACAGTGACCTTCTGGGCACTGAAGCTTTCTTT. It specifies CASSDSDLLGTEAFF.

V is TRBV12-5 and J is TRBJ2-5; 7 nucleotides align to TRBD1. CDR3 length equals 15 residues. The ends lost 1 base at V and 5 bases at J; junction bases unmatched: 7. CDR1 is LGHNT, CDR2 FRNRAP, per germline. In DNA form, the CDR3 reads TGTGCTAGTGGTTTGGGAACAGGGGCGCAGGAGACCCAGTACTTC. Its translation: CASGLGTGAQETQYF.

CDR3 amino acids: CASSLGDKSTDTQYF. DNA of the CDR3: TGTGCCAGCAGCTTGGGGGACAAAAGCACAGATACGCAGTATTTT. The chain has TRBV7-3 and TRBJ2-3, with D possibly being TRBD1 (6 bases). Germline CDR1 and CDR2: SGHTA and FQGTGA. V was trimmed by 3 bases and J by 0 bases, leaving 10 bases between them. This CDR3 spans 15 amino acids.